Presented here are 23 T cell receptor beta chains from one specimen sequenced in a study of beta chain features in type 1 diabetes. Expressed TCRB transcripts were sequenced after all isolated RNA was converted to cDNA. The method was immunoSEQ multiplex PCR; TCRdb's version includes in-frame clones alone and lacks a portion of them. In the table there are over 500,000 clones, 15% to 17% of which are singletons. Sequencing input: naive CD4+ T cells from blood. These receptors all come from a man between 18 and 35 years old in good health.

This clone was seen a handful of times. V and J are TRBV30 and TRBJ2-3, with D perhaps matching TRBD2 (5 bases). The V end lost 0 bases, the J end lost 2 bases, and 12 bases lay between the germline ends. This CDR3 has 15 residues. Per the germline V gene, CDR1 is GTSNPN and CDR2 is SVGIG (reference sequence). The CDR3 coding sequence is TGTGCCTGGAGTGTCCGGGGAATACTCACAGATACGCAGTATTTT. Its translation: CAWSVRGILTDTQYF.

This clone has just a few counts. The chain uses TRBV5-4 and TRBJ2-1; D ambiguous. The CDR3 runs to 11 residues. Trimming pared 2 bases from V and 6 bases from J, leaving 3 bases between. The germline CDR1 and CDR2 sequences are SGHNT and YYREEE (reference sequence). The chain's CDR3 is CASSFGNEQFF. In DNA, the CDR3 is TGTGCCAGCAGCTTTGGCAATGAGCAGTTCTTC.

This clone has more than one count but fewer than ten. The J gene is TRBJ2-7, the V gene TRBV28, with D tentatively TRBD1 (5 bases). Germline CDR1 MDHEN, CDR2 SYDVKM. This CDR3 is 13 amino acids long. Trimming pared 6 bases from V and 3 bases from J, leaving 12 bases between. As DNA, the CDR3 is TGTGCCAGCAGACTTGACAGAGGCTACGAGCAGTACTTC. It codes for CASRLDRGYEQYF.

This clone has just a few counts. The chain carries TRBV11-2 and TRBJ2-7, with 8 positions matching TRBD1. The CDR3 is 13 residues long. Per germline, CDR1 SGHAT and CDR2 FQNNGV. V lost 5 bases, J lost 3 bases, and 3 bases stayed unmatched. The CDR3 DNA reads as TGTGCCAGCAGCCGGGGGACAGGCTACGAGCAGTACTTC. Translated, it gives CASSRGTGYEQYF.

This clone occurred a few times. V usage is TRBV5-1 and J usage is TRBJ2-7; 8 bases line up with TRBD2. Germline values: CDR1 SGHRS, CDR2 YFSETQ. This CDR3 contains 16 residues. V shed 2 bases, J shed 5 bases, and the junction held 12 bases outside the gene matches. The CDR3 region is CASSFIAAGGLNEQYF. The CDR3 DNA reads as TGCGCCAGCAGCTTTATCGCCGCGGGGGGTCTGAACGAGCAGTACTTC. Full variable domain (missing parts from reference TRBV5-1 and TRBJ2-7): KAGVTQTPRYLIKTRGQQVTLSCSPISGHRSVSWYQQTPGQGLQFLFEYFSETQRNKGNFPGRFSGRQFSNSRSEMNVSTLELGDSALYLCASSFIAAGGLNEQYFGPGTRLTVT.

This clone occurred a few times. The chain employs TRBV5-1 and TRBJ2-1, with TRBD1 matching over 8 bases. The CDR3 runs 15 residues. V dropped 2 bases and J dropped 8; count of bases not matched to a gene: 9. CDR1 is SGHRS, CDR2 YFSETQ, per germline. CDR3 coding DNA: TGCGCCAGCAGCTTAGGCGGGCAGGGGGCCTATGAGCAGTTCTTC. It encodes CASSLGGQGAYEQFF.

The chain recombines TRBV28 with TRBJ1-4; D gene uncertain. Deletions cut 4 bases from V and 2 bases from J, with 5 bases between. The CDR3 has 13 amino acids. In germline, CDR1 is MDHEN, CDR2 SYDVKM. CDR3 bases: TGTGCCAGCAGTTACGGTACTAATGAAAAACTGTTTTTT. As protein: CASSYGTNEKLFF.

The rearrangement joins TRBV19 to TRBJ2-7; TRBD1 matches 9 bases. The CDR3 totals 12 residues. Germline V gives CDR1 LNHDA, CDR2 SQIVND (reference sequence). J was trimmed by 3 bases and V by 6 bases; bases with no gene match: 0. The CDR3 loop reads CASRTGGYEQYF. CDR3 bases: TGTGCCAGTAGGACAGGGGGCTACGAGCAGTACTTC.

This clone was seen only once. The CDR3 DNA reads as TGTGCCAGCAGTGAGGGGACCTCTAGAAACACCGGGGAGCTGTTTTTT. Protein: CASSEGTSRNTGELFF. This rearrangement joins TRBV25-1 to TRBJ2-2; D possibly matches TRBD1 or TRBD2 (5 bases each). Germline CDR1 is MGHDK and CDR2 is SYGVNS. The CDR3 extends over 16 amino acids. V dropped 3 bases and J dropped 2 bases, with 13 bases sitting between them.

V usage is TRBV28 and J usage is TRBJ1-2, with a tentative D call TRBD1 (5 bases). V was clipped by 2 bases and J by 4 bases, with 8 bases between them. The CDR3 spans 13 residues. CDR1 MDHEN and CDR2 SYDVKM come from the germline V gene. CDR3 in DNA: TGTGCCAGCAGTTTAAGACAGAGCTATGGCTACACCTTC. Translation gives CASSLRQSYGYTF.

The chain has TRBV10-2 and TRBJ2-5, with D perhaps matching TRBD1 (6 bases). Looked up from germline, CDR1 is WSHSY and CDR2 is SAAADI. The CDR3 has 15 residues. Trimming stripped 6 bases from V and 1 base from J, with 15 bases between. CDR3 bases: TGCGCCAGCAGCGCCCGATGGGACATCCAAGAGACCCAGTACTTC. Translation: CASSARWDIQETQYF.

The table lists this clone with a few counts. DNA for the CDR3: TGTGCCTGGGTCCCCCGGGGGCGCGGGGCCGGGTGGGAGACCCAGTACTTC. Translated, it gives CAWVPRGRGAGWETQYF. The chain uses TRBV30 and TRBJ2-5; D might be TRBD1 or TRBD2, each matching 6 bases. Germline CDR1 GTSNPN, CDR2 SVGIG (reference sequence). This CDR3 region has 17 residues. Between the trimmed V and J ends, which lost 5 bases and 5 bases, there was a span of 27 bases.

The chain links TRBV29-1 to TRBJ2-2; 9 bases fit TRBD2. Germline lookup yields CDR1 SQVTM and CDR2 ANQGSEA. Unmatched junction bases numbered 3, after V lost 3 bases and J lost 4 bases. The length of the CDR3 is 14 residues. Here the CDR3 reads CSVEGTSSTGELFF. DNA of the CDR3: TGCAGCGTTGAGGGGACTAGCAGCACCGGGGAGCTGTTTTTT.

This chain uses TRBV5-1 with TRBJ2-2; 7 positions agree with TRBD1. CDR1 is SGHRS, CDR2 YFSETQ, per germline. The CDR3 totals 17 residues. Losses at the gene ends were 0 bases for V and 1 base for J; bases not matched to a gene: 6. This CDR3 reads CASSLGQGSGNTGELFF. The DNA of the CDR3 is TGCGCCAGCAGCTTGGGACAGGGTTCGGGGAACACCGGGGAGCTGTTTTTT.

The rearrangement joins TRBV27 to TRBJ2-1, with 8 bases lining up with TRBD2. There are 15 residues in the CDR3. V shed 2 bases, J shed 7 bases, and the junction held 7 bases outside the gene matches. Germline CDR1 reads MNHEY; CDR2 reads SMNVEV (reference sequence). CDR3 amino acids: CASSLGAGGRNEQFF. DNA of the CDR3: TGTGCCAGCAGTTTAGGTGCGGGGGGACGGAATGAGCAGTTCTTC.

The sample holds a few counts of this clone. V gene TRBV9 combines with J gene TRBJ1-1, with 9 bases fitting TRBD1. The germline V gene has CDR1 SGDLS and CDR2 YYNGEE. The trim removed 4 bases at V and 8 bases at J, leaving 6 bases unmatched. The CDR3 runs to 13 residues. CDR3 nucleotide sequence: TGTGCCAGCAGCCGGGACAGGGTTTCGGAAGCTTTCTTT. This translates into CASSRDRVSEAFF.

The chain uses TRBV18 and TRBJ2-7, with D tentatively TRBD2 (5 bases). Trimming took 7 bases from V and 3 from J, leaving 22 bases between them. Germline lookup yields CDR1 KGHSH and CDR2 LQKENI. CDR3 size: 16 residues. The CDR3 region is CASYPTGGRLVYEQYF. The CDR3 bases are TGTGCCAGCTATCCGACCGGCGGGCGTCTGGTCTACGAGCAGTACTTC.

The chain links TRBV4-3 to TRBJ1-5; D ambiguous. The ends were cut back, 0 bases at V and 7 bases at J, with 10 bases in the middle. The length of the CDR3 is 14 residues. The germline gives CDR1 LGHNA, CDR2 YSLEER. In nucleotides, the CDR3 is TGCGCCAGCAGCCAAGATCTCATTGTCCAGCCCCAGCATTTT. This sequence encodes CASSQDLIVQPQHF.

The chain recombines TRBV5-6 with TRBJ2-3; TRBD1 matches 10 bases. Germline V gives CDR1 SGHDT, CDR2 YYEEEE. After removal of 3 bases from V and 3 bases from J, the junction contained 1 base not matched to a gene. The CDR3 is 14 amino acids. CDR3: CASSWTGGTDTQYF. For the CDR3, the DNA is TGTGCCAGCAGCTGGACAGGGGGGACAGATACGCAGTATTTT.

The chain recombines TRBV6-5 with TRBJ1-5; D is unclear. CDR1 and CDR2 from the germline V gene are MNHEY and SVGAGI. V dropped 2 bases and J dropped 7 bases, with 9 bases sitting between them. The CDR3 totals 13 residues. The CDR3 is CASSYGIRQPQHF. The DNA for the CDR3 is TGTGCCAGCAGTTACGGGATTAGGCAGCCCCAGCATTTT.

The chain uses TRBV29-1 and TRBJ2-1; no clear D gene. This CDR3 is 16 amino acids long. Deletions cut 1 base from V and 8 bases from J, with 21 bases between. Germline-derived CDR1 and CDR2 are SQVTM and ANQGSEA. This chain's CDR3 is CSVEAPITIRTDEQFF. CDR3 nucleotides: TGCAGCGTTGAAGCTCCAATCACAATCCGGACGGATGAGCAGTTCTTC.

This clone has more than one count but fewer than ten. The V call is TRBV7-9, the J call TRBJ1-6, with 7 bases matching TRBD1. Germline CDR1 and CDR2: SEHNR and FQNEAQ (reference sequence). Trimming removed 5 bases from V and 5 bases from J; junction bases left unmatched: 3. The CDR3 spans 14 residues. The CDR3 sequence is CASSVDRDNSPLHF. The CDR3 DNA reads TGTGCCAGCAGCGTCGACAGGGATAATTCACCCCTCCACTTT.

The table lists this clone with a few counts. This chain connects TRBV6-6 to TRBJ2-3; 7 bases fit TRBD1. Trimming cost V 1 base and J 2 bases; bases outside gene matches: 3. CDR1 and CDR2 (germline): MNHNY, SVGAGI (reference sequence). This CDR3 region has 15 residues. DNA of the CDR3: TGTGCCAGCAGTTACTACAGGGGTGACACAGATACGCAGTATTTT. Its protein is CASSYYRGDTDTQYF.